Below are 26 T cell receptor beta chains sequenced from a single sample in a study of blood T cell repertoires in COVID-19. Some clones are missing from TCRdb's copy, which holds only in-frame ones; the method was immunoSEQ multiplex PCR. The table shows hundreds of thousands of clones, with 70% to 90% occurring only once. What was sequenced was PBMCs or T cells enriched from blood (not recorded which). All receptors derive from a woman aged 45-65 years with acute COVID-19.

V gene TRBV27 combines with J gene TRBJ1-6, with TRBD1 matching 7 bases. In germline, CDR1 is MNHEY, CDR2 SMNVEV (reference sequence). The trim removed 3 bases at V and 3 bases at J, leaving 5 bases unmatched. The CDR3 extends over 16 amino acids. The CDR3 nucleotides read TGTGCCAGCAGTTTGTTAGGGGGCGACTATAATTCACCCCTCCACTTT. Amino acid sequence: CASSLLGGDYNSPLHF.

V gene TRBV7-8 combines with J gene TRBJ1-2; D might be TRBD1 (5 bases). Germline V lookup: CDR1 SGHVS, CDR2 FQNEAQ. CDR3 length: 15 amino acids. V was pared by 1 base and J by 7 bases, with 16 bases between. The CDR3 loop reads CASSLEGMGLSGYTF. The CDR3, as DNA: TGTGCCAGCAGCTTAGAAGGGATGGGGCTCAGTGGCTACACCTTC. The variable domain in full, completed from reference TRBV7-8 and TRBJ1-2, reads GAGVSQSPRYKVAKRGQDVALRCDPISGHVSLFWYQQALGQGPEFLTYFQNEAQLDKSGLPSDRFFAERPEGSVSTLKIQRTQQEDSAVYLCASSLEGMGLSGYTFGSGTRLTVV.

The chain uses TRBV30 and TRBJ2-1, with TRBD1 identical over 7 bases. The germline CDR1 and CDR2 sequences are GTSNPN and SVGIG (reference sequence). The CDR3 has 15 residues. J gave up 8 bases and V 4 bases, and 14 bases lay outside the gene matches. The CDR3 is CAWTTGFLAFDEQFF. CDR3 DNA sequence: TGTGCCTGGACGACAGGGTTTTTGGCTTTCGATGAGCAGTTCTTC.

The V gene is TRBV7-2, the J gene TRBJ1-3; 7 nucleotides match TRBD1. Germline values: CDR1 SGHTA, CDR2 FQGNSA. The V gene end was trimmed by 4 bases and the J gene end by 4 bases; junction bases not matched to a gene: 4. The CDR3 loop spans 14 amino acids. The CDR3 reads CASSSRTGGNTIYF. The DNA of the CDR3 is TGTGCCAGCAGCTCCCGGACAGGAGGAAACACCATATATTTT.

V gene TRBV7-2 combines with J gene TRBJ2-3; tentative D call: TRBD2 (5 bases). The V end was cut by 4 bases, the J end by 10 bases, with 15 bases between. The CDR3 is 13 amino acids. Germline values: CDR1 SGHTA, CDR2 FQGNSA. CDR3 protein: CASSSLNLDSQYF. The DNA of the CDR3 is TGTGCCAGCAGCTCCTTGAACCTGGACTCGCAGTATTTT.

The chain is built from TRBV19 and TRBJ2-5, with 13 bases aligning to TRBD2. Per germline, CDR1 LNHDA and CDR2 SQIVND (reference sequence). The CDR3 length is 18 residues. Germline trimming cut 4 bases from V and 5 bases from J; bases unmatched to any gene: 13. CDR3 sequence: CASSTKTSGGFSQETQYF. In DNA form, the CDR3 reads TGTGCCAGTAGTACCAAGACTAGCGGGGGGTTTAGTCAGGAGACCCAGTACTTC.

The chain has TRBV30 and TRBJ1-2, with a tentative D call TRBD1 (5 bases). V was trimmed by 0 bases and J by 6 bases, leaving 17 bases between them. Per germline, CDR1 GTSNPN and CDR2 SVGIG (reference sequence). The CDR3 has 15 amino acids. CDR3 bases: TGTGCCTGGAGTGTTCAGCTGGGGCTCTCGGATGGCTACACCTTC. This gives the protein CAWSVQLGLSDGYTF.

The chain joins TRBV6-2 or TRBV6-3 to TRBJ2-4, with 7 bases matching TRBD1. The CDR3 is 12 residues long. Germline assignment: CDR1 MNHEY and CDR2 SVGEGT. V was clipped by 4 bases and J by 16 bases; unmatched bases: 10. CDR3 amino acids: CASSFQQGRRYF. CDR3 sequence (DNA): TGTGCCAGCAGTTTCCAACAGGGGCGTCGATACTTC.

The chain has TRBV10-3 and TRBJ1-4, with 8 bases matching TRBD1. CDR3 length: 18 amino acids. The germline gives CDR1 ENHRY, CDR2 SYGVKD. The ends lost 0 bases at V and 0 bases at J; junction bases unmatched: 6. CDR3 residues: CAISESLGTGTTNEKLFF. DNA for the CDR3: TGTGCCATCAGTGAGTCGCTCGGGACAGGAACAACTAATGAAAAACTGTTTTTT.

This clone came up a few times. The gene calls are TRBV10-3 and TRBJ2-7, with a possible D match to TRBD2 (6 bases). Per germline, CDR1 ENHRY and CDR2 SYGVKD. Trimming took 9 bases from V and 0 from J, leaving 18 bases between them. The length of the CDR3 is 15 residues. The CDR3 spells CAINPGRESSYEQYF. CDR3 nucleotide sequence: TGTGCCATTAACCCAGGACGGGAGAGCTCCTACGAGCAGTACTTC.

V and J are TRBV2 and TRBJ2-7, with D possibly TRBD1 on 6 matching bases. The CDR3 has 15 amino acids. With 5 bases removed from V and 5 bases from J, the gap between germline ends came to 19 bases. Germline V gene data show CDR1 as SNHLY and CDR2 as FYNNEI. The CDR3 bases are TGTGCCAGCAGTCTATTAGGGGGTCCTGGGAACGAGCAGTACTTC. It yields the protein CASSLLGGPGNEQYF.

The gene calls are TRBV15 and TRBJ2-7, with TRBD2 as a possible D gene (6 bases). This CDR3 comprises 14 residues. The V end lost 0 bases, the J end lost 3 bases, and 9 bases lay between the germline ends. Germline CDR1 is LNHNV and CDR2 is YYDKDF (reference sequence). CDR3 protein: CATSRDRGNYEQYF. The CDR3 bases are TGTGCCACCAGCAGAGATCGGGGGAACTACGAGCAGTACTTC. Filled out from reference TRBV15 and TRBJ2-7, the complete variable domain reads DAMVIQNPRYQVTQFGKPVTLSCSQTLNHNVMYWYQQKSSQAPKLLFHYYDKDFNNEADTPDNFQSRRPNTSFCFLDIRSPGLGDTAMYLCATSRDRGNYEQYFGPGTRLTVT.

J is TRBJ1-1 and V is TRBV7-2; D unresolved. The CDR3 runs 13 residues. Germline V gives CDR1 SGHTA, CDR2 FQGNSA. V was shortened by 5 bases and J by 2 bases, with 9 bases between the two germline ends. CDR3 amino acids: CASSPQINTEAFF. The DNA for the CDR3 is TGTGCCAGCAGCCCCCAGATCAACACTGAAGCTTTCTTT.

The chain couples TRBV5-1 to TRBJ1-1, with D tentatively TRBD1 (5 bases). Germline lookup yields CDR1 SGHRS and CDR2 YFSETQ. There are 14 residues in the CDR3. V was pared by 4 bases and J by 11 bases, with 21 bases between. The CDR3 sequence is CASSGAGGVGRAFF. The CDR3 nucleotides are TGCGCCAGCAGCGGGGCCGGGGGGGTTGGTAGGGCTTTCTTT.

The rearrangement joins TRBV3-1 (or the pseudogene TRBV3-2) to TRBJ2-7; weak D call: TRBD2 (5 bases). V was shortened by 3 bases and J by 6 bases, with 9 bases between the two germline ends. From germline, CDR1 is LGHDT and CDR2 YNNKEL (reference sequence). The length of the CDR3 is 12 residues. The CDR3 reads CASSQKRSEQYF. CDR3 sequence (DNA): TGTGCCAGCAGCCAGAAGCGGAGCGAGCAGTACTTC.

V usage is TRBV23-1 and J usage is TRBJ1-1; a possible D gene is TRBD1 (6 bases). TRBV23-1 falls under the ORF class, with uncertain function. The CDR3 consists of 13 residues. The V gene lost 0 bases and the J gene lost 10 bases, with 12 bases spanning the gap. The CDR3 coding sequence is TGCGCCAGCAGTCAATCCAGCGTCAGGGGAGCTTTCTTT. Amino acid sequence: CASSQSSVRGAFF.

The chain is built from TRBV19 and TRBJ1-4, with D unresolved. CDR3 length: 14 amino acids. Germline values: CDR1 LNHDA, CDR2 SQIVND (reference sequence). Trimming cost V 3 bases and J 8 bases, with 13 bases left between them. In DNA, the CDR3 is TGTGCCAGTAGTATTCTAGATCCAGACGAAAAACTGTTTTTT. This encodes CASSILDPDEKLFF.

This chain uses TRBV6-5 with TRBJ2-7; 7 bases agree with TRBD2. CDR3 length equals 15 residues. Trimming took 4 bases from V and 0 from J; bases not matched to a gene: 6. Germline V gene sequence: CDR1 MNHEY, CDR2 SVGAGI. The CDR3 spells CASSSPRGDSYEQYF. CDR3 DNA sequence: TGTGCCAGCAGTTCCCCACGGGGGGACTCCTACGAGCAGTACTTC.

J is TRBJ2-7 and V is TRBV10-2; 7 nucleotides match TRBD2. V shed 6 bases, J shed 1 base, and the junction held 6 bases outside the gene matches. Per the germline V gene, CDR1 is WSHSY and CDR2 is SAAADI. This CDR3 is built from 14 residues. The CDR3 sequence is CASSSGGPSYEQYF. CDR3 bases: TGCGCCAGCAGCTCGGGGGGTCCATCCTACGAGCAGTACTTC.

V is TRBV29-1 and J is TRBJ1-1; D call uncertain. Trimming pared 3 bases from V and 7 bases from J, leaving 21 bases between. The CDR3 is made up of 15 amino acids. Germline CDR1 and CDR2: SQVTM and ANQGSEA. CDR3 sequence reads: CSVDALLAKPDEAFF. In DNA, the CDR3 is TGCAGCGTTGATGCACTGTTAGCGAAACCAGATGAAGCTTTCTTT.

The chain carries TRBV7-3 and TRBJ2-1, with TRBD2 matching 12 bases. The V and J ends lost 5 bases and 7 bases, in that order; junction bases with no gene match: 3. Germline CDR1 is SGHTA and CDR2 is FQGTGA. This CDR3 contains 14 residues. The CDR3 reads CASSLAGGRNEQFF. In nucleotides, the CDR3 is TGTGCCAGCAGCCTAGCGGGGGGGCGGAATGAGCAGTTCTTC.

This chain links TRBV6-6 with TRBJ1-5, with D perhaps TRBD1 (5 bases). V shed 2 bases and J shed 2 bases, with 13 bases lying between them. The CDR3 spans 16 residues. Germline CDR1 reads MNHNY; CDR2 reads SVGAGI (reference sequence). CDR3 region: CASSYPRGEGNQPQHF. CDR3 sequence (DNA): TGTGCCAGCAGTTACCCGCGGGGGGAGGGCAATCAGCCCCAGCATTTT.

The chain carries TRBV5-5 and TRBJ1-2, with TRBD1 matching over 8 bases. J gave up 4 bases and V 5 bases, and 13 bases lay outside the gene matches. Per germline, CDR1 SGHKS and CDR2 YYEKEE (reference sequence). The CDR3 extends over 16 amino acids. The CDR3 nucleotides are TGTGCCAGCAGTTCAAATATGGACAGGGTCATCTATGGCTACACCTTC. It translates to CASSSNMDRVIYGYTF.

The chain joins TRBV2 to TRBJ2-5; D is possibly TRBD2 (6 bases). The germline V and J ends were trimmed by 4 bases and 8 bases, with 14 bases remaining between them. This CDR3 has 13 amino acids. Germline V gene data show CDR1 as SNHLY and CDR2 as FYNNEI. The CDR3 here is CASSAGRRETQYF. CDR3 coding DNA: TGTGCCAGCAGTGCAGGGAGGCGGGAAACCCAGTACTTC.

The CDR3 DNA reads TGTGCCAGTACCGGACAGGGAGCCGAAAAACTGTTTTTT. Its translation is CASTGQGAEKLFF. This chain joins TRBV19 and TRBJ1-4, with 8 bases lining up with TRBD1. Germline trimming cut 7 bases from V and 8 bases from J; bases unmatched to any gene: 6. The CDR3 length is 13 residues. Germline V gives CDR1 LNHDA, CDR2 SQIVND (reference sequence). Together with reference TRBV19 and TRBJ1-4, the CDR3 gives the full variable domain: DGGITQSPKYLFRKEGQNVTLSCEQNLNHDAMYWYRQDPGQGLRLIYYSQIVNDFQKGDIAEGYSVSREKKESFPLTVTSAQKNPTAFYLCASTGQGAEKLFFGSGTQLSVL.

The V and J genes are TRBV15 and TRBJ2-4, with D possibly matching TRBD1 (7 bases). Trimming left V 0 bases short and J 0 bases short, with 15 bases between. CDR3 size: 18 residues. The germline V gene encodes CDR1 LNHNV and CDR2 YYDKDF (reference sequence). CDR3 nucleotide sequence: TGTGCCACCAGCAGAGAGGAGGGGGCATCGCTAGCCAAAAACATTCAGTACTTC. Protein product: CATSREEGASLAKNIQYF.